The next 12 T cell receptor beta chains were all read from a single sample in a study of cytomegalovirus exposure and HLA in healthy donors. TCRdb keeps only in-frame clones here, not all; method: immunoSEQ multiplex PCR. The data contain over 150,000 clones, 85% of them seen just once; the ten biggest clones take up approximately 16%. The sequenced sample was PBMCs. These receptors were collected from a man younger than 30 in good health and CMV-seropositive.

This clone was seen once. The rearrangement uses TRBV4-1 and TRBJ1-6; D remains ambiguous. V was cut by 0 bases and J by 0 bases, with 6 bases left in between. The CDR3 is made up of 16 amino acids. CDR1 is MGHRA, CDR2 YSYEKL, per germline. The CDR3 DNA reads TGCGCCAGCAGCCAAGATCCGAGCTCCTATAATTCACCCCTCCACTTT. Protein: CASSQDPSSYNSPLHF.

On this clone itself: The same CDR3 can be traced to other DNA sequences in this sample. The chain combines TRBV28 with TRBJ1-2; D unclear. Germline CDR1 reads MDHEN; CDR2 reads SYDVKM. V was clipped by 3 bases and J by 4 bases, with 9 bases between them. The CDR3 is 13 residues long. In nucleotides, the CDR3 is TGTGCCAGCAGTTTTGGGCAGACCTATGGCTACACCTTC. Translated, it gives CASSFGQTYGYTF.

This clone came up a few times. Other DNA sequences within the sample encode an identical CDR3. CDR3 sequence reads: CASSLGQNTEAFF. CDR3 coding DNA: TGTGCCAGCAGCTTAGGACAGAACACTGAAGCTTTCTTT. The chain joins TRBV7-3 to TRBJ1-1, with D tentatively TRBD1 (5 bases). CDR3 length equals 13 residues. Germline-derived CDR1 and CDR2 are SGHTA and FQGTGA. The V end was cut by 2 bases, the J end by 1 base, with 5 bases between. The full variable domain, rest sourced from reference TRBV7-3 and TRBJ1-1, is GAGVSQTPSNKVTEKGKYVELRCDPISGHTALYWYRQSLGQGPEFLIYFQGTGAADDSGLPNDRFFAVRPEGSVSTLKIQRTERGDSAVYLCASSLGQNTEAFFGQGTRLTVV.

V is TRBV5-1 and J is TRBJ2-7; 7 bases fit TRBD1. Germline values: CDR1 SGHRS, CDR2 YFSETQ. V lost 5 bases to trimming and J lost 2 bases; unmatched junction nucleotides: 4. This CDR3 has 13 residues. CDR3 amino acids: CASRSDRAYEQYF. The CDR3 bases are TGCGCCAGCAGGTCTGACAGGGCCTACGAGCAGTACTTC.

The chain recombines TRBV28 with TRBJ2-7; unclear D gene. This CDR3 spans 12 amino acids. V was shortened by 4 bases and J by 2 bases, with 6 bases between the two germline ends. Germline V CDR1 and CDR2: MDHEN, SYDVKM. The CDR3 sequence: CASSSQAYEQYF. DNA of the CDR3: TGTGCCAGCAGTTCCCAGGCCTACGAGCAGTACTTC.

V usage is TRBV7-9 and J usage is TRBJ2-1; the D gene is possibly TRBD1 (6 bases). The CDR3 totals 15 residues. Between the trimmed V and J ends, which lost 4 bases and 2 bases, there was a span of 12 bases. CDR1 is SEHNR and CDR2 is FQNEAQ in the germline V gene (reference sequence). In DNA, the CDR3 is TGTGCCAGCAGCTCACAGGGTAGCCCCTACAATGAGCAGTTCTTC. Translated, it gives CASSSQGSPYNEQFF.

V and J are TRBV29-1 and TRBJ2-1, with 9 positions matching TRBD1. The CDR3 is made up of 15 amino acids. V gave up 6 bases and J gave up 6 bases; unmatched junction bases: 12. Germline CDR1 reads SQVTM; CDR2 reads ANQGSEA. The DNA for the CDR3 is TGCAGCGTATCTTCGGGGGGACAGGGCATCAATGAGCAGTTCTTC. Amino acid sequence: CSVSSGGQGINEQFF.

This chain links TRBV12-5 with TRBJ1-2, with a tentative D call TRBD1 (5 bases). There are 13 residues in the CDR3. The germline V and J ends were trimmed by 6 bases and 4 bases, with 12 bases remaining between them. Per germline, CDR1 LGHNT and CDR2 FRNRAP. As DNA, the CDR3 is TGTGCTAGTGGCCAGGGTGGATTCTATGGCTACACCTTC. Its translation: CASGQGGFYGYTF. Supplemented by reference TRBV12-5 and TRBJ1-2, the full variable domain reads DARVTQTPRHKVTEMGQEVTMRCQPILGHNTVFWYRQTMMQGLELLAYFRNRAPLDDSGMPKDRFSAEMPDATLATLKIQPSEPRDSAVYFCASGQGGFYGYTFGSGTRLTVV.

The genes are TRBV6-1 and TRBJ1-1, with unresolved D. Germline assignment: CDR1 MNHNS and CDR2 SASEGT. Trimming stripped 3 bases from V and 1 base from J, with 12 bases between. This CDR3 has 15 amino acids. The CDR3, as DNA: TGTGCCAGCAGTGAGGAGACCTGGCGGAACACTGAAGCTTTCTTT. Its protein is CASSEETWRNTEAFF.

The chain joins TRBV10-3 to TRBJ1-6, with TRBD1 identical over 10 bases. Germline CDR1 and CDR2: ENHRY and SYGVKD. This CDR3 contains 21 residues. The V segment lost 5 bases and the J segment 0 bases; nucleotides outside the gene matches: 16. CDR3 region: CAISPHSGGTGAFSYNSPLHF. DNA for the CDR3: TGTGCCATCAGTCCCCATTCGGGGGGGACAGGGGCCTTCTCCTATAATTCACCCCTCCACTTT.

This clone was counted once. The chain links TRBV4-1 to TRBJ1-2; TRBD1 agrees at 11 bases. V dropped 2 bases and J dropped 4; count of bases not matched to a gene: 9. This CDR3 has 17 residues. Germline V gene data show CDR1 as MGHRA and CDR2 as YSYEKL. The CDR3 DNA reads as TGCGCCAGCAGCCAATTTGGCCCCGGGACAGGGGGCTATGGCTACACCTTC. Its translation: CASSQFGPGTGGYGYTF.

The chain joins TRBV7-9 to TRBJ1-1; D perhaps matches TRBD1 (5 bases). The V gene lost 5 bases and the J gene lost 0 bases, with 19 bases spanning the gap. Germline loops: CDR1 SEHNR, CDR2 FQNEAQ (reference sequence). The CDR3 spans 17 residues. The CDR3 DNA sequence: TGTGCCAGCAGCCCAGCGATCTTGACAGTCTTGAACACTGAAGCTTTCTTT. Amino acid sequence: CASSPAILTVLNTEAFF.